This entry is about one T cell receptor beta chain. The target antigen is unknown. These data originate in a study of response to subunit inactivated influenza vaccine. General study results and limits: New T cells are recruited in small numbers by each seasonal influenza vaccination, according to the authors' suggestion.

TCRdb re-called the RT-PCR reads through MiXCR, storing one row per CDR3 protein. The sample yields 700,000 to 900,000 distinct CDR3 sequences, 21% seen once. This CDR3 is 15 amino acids long. The V gene's germline CDR1 is SEHNR and CDR2 FQNEAQ (reference sequence). Germline trimming cut 5 bases from V and 1 base from J; bases unmatched to any gene: 7. The chain uses TRBV7-9 and TRBJ2-5, with 7 bases fitting TRBD1. Source: PBMCs from blood, taken roughly 5 days after vaccination. The receptor was isolated from a man between 50 and 59 years old who received an inactivated influenza vaccine. CDR3 sequence (DNA): TGTGCCAGCAGCCCAATCCGACAGGGCCAAGAGACCCAGTACTTC. Its translation is CASSPIRQGQETQYF. Based on the CDR3 plus reference TRBV7-9 and TRBJ2-5, the full variable domain is DTGVSQNPRHKITKRGQNVTFRCDPISEHNRLYWYRQTLGQGPEFLTYFQNEAQLEKSRLLSDRFSAERPKGSFSTLEIQRTEQGDSAMYLCASSPIRQGQETQYFGPGTRLLVL.